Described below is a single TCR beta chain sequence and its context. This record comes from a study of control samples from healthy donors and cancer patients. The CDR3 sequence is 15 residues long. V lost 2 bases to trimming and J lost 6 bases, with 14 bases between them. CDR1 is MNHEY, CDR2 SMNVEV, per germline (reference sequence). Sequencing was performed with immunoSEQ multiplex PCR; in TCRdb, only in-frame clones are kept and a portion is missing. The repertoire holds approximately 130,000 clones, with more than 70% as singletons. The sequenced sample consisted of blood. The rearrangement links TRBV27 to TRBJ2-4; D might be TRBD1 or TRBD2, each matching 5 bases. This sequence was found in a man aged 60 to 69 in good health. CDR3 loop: CASSLRNLGGNIQYF. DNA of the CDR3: TGTGCCAGCAGTTTACGTAACCTTGGGGGAAACATTCAGTACTTC.